One T cell receptor (beta chain) is described in this entry. This specimen comes from a study of preoperative IRX-2 immunotherapy in early breast cancer. Regarding treatment: preoperative locoregional IRX-2 cytokine immunotherapy. CDR3 length equals 13 residues. V was clipped by 11 bases and J by 1 base; unmatched bases: 6. CDR1 and CDR2 (germline): MNHGY, SAAAGT. Clones were read by immunoSEQ multiplex PCR, and TCRdb kept only the in-frame ones, dropping some. The sample comprises tens of thousands of clones, around 75% of which are singletons, and less than 2.5% rests with the top ten. The TCR comes from a human donor with breast cancer. The input for sequencing was lymph node tissue, taken before IRX-2 immunotherapy. The chain links TRBV6-8 to TRBJ2-3; 7 nucleotides line up with TRBD1. The CDR3 DNA reads TGTGCCGCCCGGGACAGAGGCACAGATACGCAGTATTTT. This codes for CAARDRGTDTQYF.